Presented here are 9 T cell receptor beta chains from one specimen sequenced in a study of CD8 T cells in Susac syndrome. The RNA input was roughly 0.45 to 1 ug, and it was reverse transcribed with random hexamers. TCRdb passed the immunoSEQ multiplex PCR reads through MiXCR, listing each CDR3 protein once. The repertoire holds around 99,000 distinct CDR3 sequences, with 96% as singletons. The sequenced sample was CD4+ T cells from PBMCs. The origin of the receptors is a human donor in good health.

CDR3 nucleotide sequence: TGCAGTGCTAGGGGGGAATCGTACCAAGAGACCCAGTACTTC. Its protein is CSARGESYQETQYF. J is TRBJ2-5 and V is TRBV20-1, with D perhaps matching TRBD1 or TRBD2 (5 bases each). V shed 3 bases and J shed 0 bases, with 11 bases lying between them. Germline V CDR1 and CDR2: DFQATT, SNEGSKA (reference sequence). The CDR3 has 14 residues.

V is TRBV20-1 and J is TRBJ2-3; the match to TRBD2 covers 10 bases. CDR1 DFQATT and CDR2 SNEGSKA come from the germline V gene (reference sequence). This CDR3 has 15 amino acids. The J segment lost 4 bases and the V segment lost 1 base, leaving 5 bases of the junction unmatched. The CDR3 nucleotides read TGCAGTGCTAGAGTTTCTAGCGGGGGAGCAGATACGCAGTATTTT. It encodes CSARVSSGGADTQYF.

This chain links TRBV24-1 with TRBJ2-1; D remains unclear. Germline V lookup: CDR1 KGHDR, CDR2 SFDVKD. The CDR3 totals 13 residues. Trimming shortened V by 2 bases and J by 5 bases, and 6 bases separated the two germline ends. CDR3 sequence reads: CATSDSVHNEQFF. CDR3 sequence (DNA): TGTGCCACCAGTGATTCGGTCCACAATGAGCAGTTCTTC.

The chain couples TRBV11-1 to TRBJ2-5, with D possibly TRBD1 on 5 matching bases. CDR1 SGHAT and CDR2 FQDESV come from the germline V gene (reference sequence). This CDR3 contains 16 residues. Trimming took 5 bases from V and 5 from J, leaving 21 bases between them. The CDR3 region is CASSLASSRVSETQYF. The CDR3 nucleotides read TGTGCCAGCAGCCTGGCCTCAAGCAGGGTATCGGAGACCCAGTACTTC.

The genes are TRBV27 and TRBJ2-7, with a weak D call TRBD1 (6 bases). Trimming left V 7 bases short and J 7 bases short, with 23 bases between. This CDR3 region has 15 residues. CDR1 is MNHEY and CDR2 is SMNVEV in the germline V gene (reference sequence). For the CDR3, the DNA is TGTGCCAGCAAAGAAACATCCCAGGGGCGTCGGGAGCAGTACTTC. Translated, it gives CASKETSQGRREQYF.

The chain has TRBV7-9 and TRBJ1-1; tentative D call: TRBD1 (6 bases). CDR1 and CDR2 from the germline V gene are SEHNR and FQNEAQ (reference sequence). V lost 4 bases to trimming and J lost 10 bases, with 13 bases between them. There are 12 residues in the CDR3. DNA for the CDR3: TGTGCCAGCAGCTCCGGGACACCTGGAGCTTTCTTT. It encodes CASSSGTPGAFF.

The chain uses TRBV3-1 and TRBJ2-5; weak D call: TRBD2 (6 bases). The CDR3 is made up of 15 amino acids. V was trimmed by 5 bases and J by 0 bases, leaving 13 bases between them. Germline values: CDR1 LGHDT, CDR2 YNNKEL (reference sequence). The CDR3 protein is CASSEAGGYQETQYF. The CDR3 bases are TGTGCCAGCAGCGAGGCCGGGGGATACCAAGAGACCCAGTACTTC.

J is TRBJ1-2 and V is TRBV4-2; D not resolved. The CDR3 consists of 16 residues. Trimming took 0 bases from V and 1 from J, leaving 12 bases between them. Germline loops: CDR1 LGHNA, CDR2 YNFKEQ. CDR3 residues: CASSQDLYTRNYGYTF. The CDR3 DNA reads as TGTGCCAGCAGCCAAGATCTCTACACCCGTAACTATGGCTACACCTTC.

The J gene is TRBJ1-1, the V gene TRBV12-3 or TRBV12-4; no firm D call. This CDR3 spans 15 amino acids. Trimming removed 2 bases at V and 3 bases at J, with 13 bases between. CDR3 amino acids: CASSLWLDSDTEAFF. CDR3 nucleotide sequence: TGTGCCAGCAGTTTATGGTTAGATTCGGACACTGAAGCTTTCTTT.